This T cell receptor beta chain emerged from a study of radiation and T cells in renal cell carcinoma. Study conclusions and caveats: No pretreatment tumor biopsies were available for baseline clonotypes.

Indicated time point: blood 4 weeks post-SBRT, at nephrectomy. Regarding treatment: 15 Gy SBRT to primary tumor, nephrectomy 4 weeks later. Clear cell pathology was present in this patient's renal cell carcinoma. Germline V gene sequence: CDR1 SGHAT, CDR2 FQNNGV. V shed 7 bases and J shed 6 bases, with 25 bases lying between them. The CDR3 spans 16 residues. As for this clone: The antigen remains undetermined.

TCRdb's copy holds only in-frame clones and misses some; the assay was immunoSEQ multiplex PCR. Of approximately 170,000 clones detected, about 87% appear once; the ten largest clones hold around 11%. The origin of this receptor is a woman aged 50 to 60 with renal cell carcinoma. The chain uses TRBV11-2 and TRBJ2-7; D gene ambiguous. Sample: blood, taken from a patient whose treatment included radiotherapy and nephrectomy. CDR3 region: CASTLNAANTGGEQYF. In nucleotides, the CDR3 is TGTGCCAGCACTCTAAACGCGGCGAATACCGGCGGCGAGCAGTACTTC.